This T cell receptor beta chain is drawn from a study of blood T cell repertoires in COVID-19. V shed 5 bases and J 10 bases; nucleotides not matched to a gene: 7. Germline values: CDR1 SGDLS, CDR2 YYNGEE. The CDR3 consists of 14 residues. Sequencing used immunoSEQ multiplex PCR; TCRdb keeps in-frame clones, though not all of them. The sample has 150,000 to 160,000 clones; about 89% are singletons. This chain links TRBV9 with TRBJ1-6, with TRBD1 matching over 9 bases. Sequencing used peripheral blood. The TCR sequence derives from a man aged 50-60 years with acute or convalescent COVID-19. The CDR3 nucleotides are TGTGCCAGCAGTCGCACAGGGGGCAACTCACCCCTCCACTTT. Translated: CASSRTGGNSPLHF.